Each of the 30 T cell receptor beta chains below was sequenced from the same sample in a study of T cell repertoires in cytomegalovirus infection. One entry per CDR3 protein, called by TCRdb with MiXCR from the reads. Found here are 550,000 to 700,000 distinct CDR3 sequences, 40% of them singletons; the top ten hold about 46%. Their specific antigens are unknown. The sequencing here drew on cultured PBMCs, taken from culture after CMV antigen stimulation. These receptor sequences come from a human donor in good health (CMV status not recorded). Some clones in this sample may be carry-over from other donors' samples.

This clonotype was counted a single time. The chain combines TRBV27 with TRBJ1-1; D is perhaps TRBD1 (5 bases). Trimming removed 3 bases at V and 1 base at J, with 12 bases between. From germline, CDR1 is MNHEY and CDR2 SMNVEV (reference sequence). This CDR3 has 15 amino acids. Here the CDR3 DNA reads TGTGCCAGCAGTTTCCGGGGCGACGAGAACACTGAAGCTTTCTTT. Residues: CASSFRGDENTEAFF.

The chain is built from TRBV5-1 and TRBJ2-7; a possible D gene is TRBD1 (6 bases). Germline lookup yields CDR1 SGHRS and CDR2 YFSETQ. Deletions cut 3 bases from V and 9 bases from J, with 22 bases between. The length of the CDR3 is 15 residues. Written as DNA, the CDR3 is TGCGCCAGCAGCTCCCTCCCCTTCCAGGGGCAGGGGCAGTACTTC. This sequence encodes CASSSLPFQGQGQYF.

The gene calls are TRBV7-9 and TRBJ2-1, with 8 bases that match TRBD2. CDR1 SEHNR and CDR2 FQNEAQ come from the germline V gene (reference sequence). V was pared by 5 bases and J by 1 base, with 13 bases of the junction left unmatched. The CDR3 spans 18 residues. The CDR3 region has the DNA TGTGCCAGCAGCCCCCACGATAGACTAGCGACATCCTACAATGAGCAGTTCTTC. Translated: CASSPHDRLATSYNEQFF.

A word on this clonotype: A read error may account for a junction end that differs from germline. This rearrangement joins TRBV7-8 to TRBJ2-1, with D possibly matching TRBD2 (6 bases). Germline V gene lookup returns CDR1 SGHVS and CDR2 FQNEAQ. The CDR3 runs 14 residues. CDR3 nucleotides: TGTGCCAGCAGCGTAGCCGGGACTCCGAATGAGCAGTTCTTC. Translation: CASSVAGTPNEQFF.

The genes are TRBV6-2 or TRBV6-3 and TRBJ1-1; maybe TRBD1 (6 bases). Looked up from germline, CDR1 is MNHEY and CDR2 is SVGEGT. Trimming removed 0 bases at V and 1 base at J, with 12 bases between. The CDR3 is 16 residues long. The DNA of the CDR3 is TGTGCCAGCAGTTACTCGATTGGGGGCTGGAACACTGAAGCTTTCTTT. This translates into CASSYSIGGWNTEAFF.

This chain connects TRBV7-6 to TRBJ1-2; 10 nucleotides line up with TRBD1. Looked up from germline, CDR1 is SGHVS and CDR2 is FNYEAQ. The CDR3 extends over 13 amino acids. V gave up 2 bases and J gave up 12 bases; unmatched junction bases: 6. The CDR3 is CASSLTGTGAHTF. The CDR3 nucleotides are TGTGCCAGCAGCTTAACCGGGACAGGGGCTCACACCTTC.

About this clonotype: At one end, the junction sequence differs from germline, possibly due to a read error. J is TRBJ2-1 and V is TRBV7-9, with a weak D call TRBD2 (5 bases). Germline CDR1 is SEHNR and CDR2 is FQNEAQ (reference sequence). This CDR3 region has 10 residues. The CDR3 nucleotides are TGTTCCAGCGGCGGGAATGAGCAGTTCTTC. This codes for CSSGGNEQFF.

The chain couples TRBV29-1 to TRBJ2-1; the D gene is possibly TRBD2 (6 bases). V lost 7 bases to trimming and J lost 4 bases, with 23 bases between them. The length of the CDR3 is 16 residues. In germline, CDR1 is SQVTM, CDR2 ANQGSEA. As DNA, the CDR3 is TGCAGCGCCGACGACCCGGCGGAGGGAACATACAATGAGCAGTTCTTC. It translates to CSADDPAEGTYNEQFF.

V and J are TRBV7-9 and TRBJ2-7; a weak D match, TRBD2 (5 bases). Germline V gene lookup returns CDR1 SEHNR and CDR2 FQNEAQ (reference sequence). The CDR3 contains 16 residues. V lost 1 base to trimming and J lost 5 bases, with 18 bases between them. CDR3 sequence reads: CASSLGAAREKDEQYF. DNA of the CDR3: TGTGCCAGCAGCTTAGGGGCCGCTCGGGAAAAGGACGAGCAGTACTTC. Using reference TRBV7-9 and TRBJ2-7 for the parts outside the CDR3, the full variable domain is DTGVSQNPRHKITKRGQNVTFRCDPISEHNRLYWYRQTLGQGPEFLTYFQNEAQLEKSRLLSDRFSAERPKGSFSTLEIQRTEQGDSAMYLCASSLGAAREKDEQYFGPGTRLTVT.

V is TRBV7-9 and J is TRBJ2-6; D gene uncertain. The CDR3 is 14 amino acids. From germline, CDR1 is SEHNR and CDR2 FQNEAQ (reference sequence). The V gene lost 4 bases and the J gene lost 0 bases, with 4 bases spanning the gap. The DNA for the CDR3 is TGTGCCAGCAGCTGGAGCTCTGGGGCCAACGTCCTGACTTTC. Translated, it gives CASSWSSGANVLTF. The full variable domain, rest sourced from reference TRBV7-9 and TRBJ2-6, is DTGVSQNPRHKITKRGQNVTFRCDPISEHNRLYWYRQTLGQGPEFLTYFQNEAQLEKSRLLSDRFSAERPKGSFSTLEIQRTEQGDSAMYLCASSWSSGANVLTFGAGSRLTVL.

The rearrangement links TRBV5-1 to TRBJ2-1, with D possibly TRBD1 on 6 matching bases. The CDR3 has 15 amino acids. Germline values: CDR1 SGHRS, CDR2 YFSETQ. Trimming shortened V by 4 bases and J by 7 bases, and 18 bases separated the two germline ends. In nucleotides, the CDR3 is TGCGCCAGCAGCCCTGGGGGCTATATAGCAAATGAGCAGTTCTTC. It yields the protein CASSPGGYIANEQFF.

This clonotype was seen a few times. The V call is TRBV7-2, the J call TRBJ2-3; 7 positions agree with TRBD2. The germline CDR1 and CDR2 sequences are SGHTA and FQGNSA. V lost 0 bases, J lost 5 bases, and 14 bases stayed unmatched. The CDR3 totals 18 residues. CDR3 loop: CASSLAGGQAGWLDTQYF. The CDR3 DNA sequence: TGTGCCAGCAGCTTAGCAGGAGGCCAAGCGGGGTGGTTAGATACGCAGTATTTT. The full variable domain, completed using reference TRBV7-2 and TRBJ2-3, is GAGVSQSPSNKVTEKGKDVELRCDPISGHTALYWYRQSLGQGLEFLIYFQGNSAPDKSGLPSDRFSAERTGGSVSTLTIQRTQQEDSAVYLCASSLAGGQAGWLDTQYFGPGTRLTVL.

This clonotype is a singleton in its sample. This chain joins TRBV18 and TRBJ1-1; no clear D gene. Germline V gene data show CDR1 as KGHSH and CDR2 as LQKENI. The CDR3 extends over 14 amino acids. V lost 3 bases and J 0 bases, leaving 8 bases between the germline ends. The CDR3 coding sequence is TGTGCCAGCTCACCGGCGAGGATGAACACTGAAGCTTTCTTT. This sequence encodes CASSPARMNTEAFF. Full variable domain (rest looked up from reference TRBV18 and TRBJ1-1): NAGVMQNPRHLVRRRGQEARLRCSPMKGHSHVYWYRQLPEEGLKFMVYLQKENIIDESGMPKERFSAEFPKEGPSILRIQQVVRGDSAAYFCASSPARMNTEAFFGQGTRLTVV.

This chain uses TRBV6-1 with TRBJ2-2, with TRBD2 matching over 8 bases. This CDR3 contains 16 residues. Germline-derived CDR1 and CDR2 are MNHNS and SASEGT. V gave up 6 bases and J gave up 2 bases; unmatched junction bases: 8. Here the CDR3 reads CASSHGLAQNTGELFF. The CDR3 nucleotides read TGTGCCAGCAGCCACGGACTAGCCCAAAACACCGGGGAGCTGTTTTTT.

The CDR3 protein is CASSQGAGGDAGYTF. In DNA, the CDR3 is TGTGCCAGCAGTCAAGGGGCAGGGGGGGACGCTGGCTACACCTTC. The rearrangement links TRBV12-3 or TRBV12-4 to TRBJ1-2; 7 positions match TRBD1. V lost 5 bases, J lost 7 bases, and 13 bases stayed unmatched. This CDR3 is 15 amino acids long.

The CDR3 DNA reads as TGTGCCAGTCGACTAGCGGGAGGGATCGATACGCAGTATTTT. Its protein is CASRLAGGIDTQYF. This rearrangement joins TRBV19 to TRBJ2-3; TRBD2 matches 14 bases. CDR3 length: 14 residues. Trimming took 8 bases from V and 6 from J; bases not matched to a gene: 4. Germline assignment: CDR1 LNHDA and CDR2 SQIVND (reference sequence).

The V gene is TRBV7-6, the J gene TRBJ2-1; D gene uncertain. Trimming took off 0 bases at V and 4 bases at J, with 7 bases between the two ends. The CDR3 is made up of 14 amino acids. Germline CDR1 reads SGHVS; CDR2 reads FNYEAQ. The chain's CDR3 is CASSLASRYNEQFF. The CDR3 DNA is TGTGCCAGCAGCTTAGCGTCCAGATACAATGAGCAGTTCTTC.

The sample holds a few counts of this clonotype. This chain connects TRBV28 to TRBJ1-4; unclear D gene. V lost 8 bases and J 0 bases, leaving 10 bases between the germline ends. The CDR3 runs 14 residues. CDR1 MDHEN and CDR2 SYDVKM come from the germline V gene. This CDR3 is CASSTTATNEKLFF. The CDR3, as DNA: TGTGCCAGCTCGACAACTGCAACTAATGAAAAACTGTTTTTT.

The rearrangement uses TRBV5-6 and TRBJ2-3; perhaps TRBD2 as D (6 bases). CDR3 length equals 18 residues. V lost 4 bases and J lost 0, with 21 bases in between. The germline gives CDR1 SGHDT, CDR2 YYEEEE. Here the CDR3 reads CASSADLRESTSTDTQYF. CDR3 nucleotides: TGTGCCAGCAGCGCGGACTTACGGGAGTCTACTAGCACAGATACGCAGTATTTT.

The chain couples TRBV7-2 to TRBJ2-4, with D perhaps TRBD1 (7 bases). The CDR3 extends over 16 amino acids. Trimming cost V 5 bases and J 0 bases, with 14 bases left between them. From germline, CDR1 is SGHTA and CDR2 FQGNSA. Written as DNA, the CDR3 is TGTGCCAGCAGCCCTCAGGGGGGACTAGCCAAAAACATTCAGTACTTC. This sequence encodes CASSPQGGLAKNIQYF.

The V and J genes are TRBV12-3 or TRBV12-4 and TRBJ1-2; D might be TRBD1 (6 bases). V was clipped by 6 bases and J by 7 bases, with 15 bases between them. The CDR3 is 13 amino acids. CDR3 in DNA: TGTGCCAGCAGAGGAGGGGGGGCTGGTGGCTACACCTTC. Translation: CASRGGGAGGYTF.

The V and J genes are TRBV6-6 and TRBJ1-4; no reliable D call. Per the germline V gene, CDR1 is MNHNY and CDR2 is SVGAGI (reference sequence). The CDR3 loop spans 14 amino acids. V lost 0 bases and J 7 bases, leaving 9 bases between the germline ends. The chain's CDR3 is CASSYSITFEKLFF. CDR3 in DNA: TGTGCCAGCAGTTACTCGATAACATTTGAAAAACTGTTTTTT.

This clonotype came up many times. The rearrangement links TRBV7-2 to TRBJ2-5, with D unclear. V was clipped by 3 bases and J by 5 bases, with 4 bases between them. This CDR3 has 11 amino acids. CDR1 and CDR2 (germline): SGHTA, FQGNSA. This chain's CDR3 is CASSFVETQYF. The CDR3, as DNA: TGTGCCAGCAGCTTCGTGGAGACCCAGTACTTC.

This clonotype was counted only a few times. The V gene is TRBV5-1, the J gene TRBJ2-3, with 12 bases lining up with TRBD2. The CDR3 contains 16 residues. Germline V gives CDR1 SGHRS, CDR2 YFSETQ. The junction had 7 bases not matched to a gene; V was cut back by 2 bases and J by 6 bases. CDR3: CASSFRLAGGPDTQYF. CDR3 DNA sequence: TGCGCCAGCAGCTTTCGTCTAGCGGGAGGGCCCGATACGCAGTATTTT.

The chain employs TRBV4-1 and TRBJ1-5; 7 bases fit TRBD1. The J segment lost 0 bases and the V segment lost 2 bases, leaving 7 bases of the junction unmatched. The CDR3 spans 17 residues. Germline CDR1 reads MGHRA; CDR2 reads YSYEKL. In nucleotides, the CDR3 is TGCGCCAGCAGCCAATCAGGGCAGGGGGGTAGCAATCAGCCCCAGCATTTT. Translating it yields CASSQSGQGGSNQPQHF.

This chain uses TRBV7-6 with TRBJ2-3; no firm D call. The CDR3 is made up of 16 amino acids. V shed 0 bases and J shed 2 bases, with 12 bases lying between them. Germline V gene sequence: CDR1 SGHVS, CDR2 FNYEAQ. CDR3 sequence: CASSLARSRLTDTQYF. The CDR3 DNA follows: TGTGCCAGCAGCTTAGCGCGAAGTAGACTCACAGATACGCAGTATTTT. Supplemented by reference TRBV7-6 and TRBJ2-3, the full variable domain reads GAGVSQSPRYKVTKRGQDVALRCDPISGHVSLYWYRQALGQGPEFLTYFNYEAQQDKSGLPNDRFSAERPEGSISTLTIQRTEQRDSAMYRCASSLARSRLTDTQYFGPGTRLTVL.

This clonotype is a singleton in its sample. V and J are TRBV7-2 and TRBJ2-5; 15 bases are a match to TRBD2. Germline CDR1 is SGHTA and CDR2 is FQGNSA. This CDR3 has 16 residues. With V trimmed by 2 bases and J by 12 bases, 10 bases remained unmatched. The CDR3: CASSLMGWTSGGVEYF. The CDR3 DNA follows: TGTGCCAGCAGCTTAATGGGTTGGACTAGCGGGGGGGTGGAGTACTTC.

This clonotype has only a few counts. CDR3 region: CASSLGLRRHEQYF. As DNA, the CDR3 is TGTGCCAGCAGCTTGGGGCTCCGTAGACACGAGCAGTACTTC. The chain uses TRBV7-9 and TRBJ2-7; possible D gene TRBD1, 5 bases. Trimming shortened V by 3 bases and J by 5 bases, and 14 bases separated the two germline ends. Germline loops: CDR1 SEHNR, CDR2 FQNEAQ (reference sequence). The CDR3 covers 14 residues.

The chain couples TRBV6-6 to TRBJ2-7; perhaps TRBD2 as D (6 bases). The CDR3 is 13 residues long. CDR1 is MNHNY and CDR2 is SVGAGI in the germline V gene (reference sequence). Trimming removed 4 bases from V and 3 bases from J, with 10 bases in between. CDR3 DNA: TGTGCCAGCAGTTCGGCTAGCGTCTACGAGCAGTACTTC. Translation gives CASSSASVYEQYF.

This clonotype was recorded at least ten times. The V gene is TRBV7-9, the J gene TRBJ1-1; unclear D gene. CDR1 and CDR2 from the germline V gene are SEHNR and FQNEAQ (reference sequence). The CDR3 is made up of 13 amino acids. The germline V and J ends were trimmed by 7 bases and 1 base, with 10 bases remaining between them. The CDR3 loop reads CASIRGGNTEAFF. Here the CDR3 DNA reads TGTGCCAGCATACGGGGTGGGAACACTGAAGCTTTCTTT.